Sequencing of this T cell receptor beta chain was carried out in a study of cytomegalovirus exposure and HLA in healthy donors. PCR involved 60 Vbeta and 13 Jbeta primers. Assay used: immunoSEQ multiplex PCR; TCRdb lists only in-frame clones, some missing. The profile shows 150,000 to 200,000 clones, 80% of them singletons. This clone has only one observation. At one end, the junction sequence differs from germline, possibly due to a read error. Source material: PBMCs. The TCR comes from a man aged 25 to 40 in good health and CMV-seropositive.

The chain's CDR3 is CASSVGVRTNTGELFF. CDR3 DNA sequence: TGTGCCAGCAGCGTAGGAGTCCGGACTAACACTGGGGAGCTGTTTTTT. The chain carries TRBV9 and TRBJ2-2; D is possibly TRBD2 (6 bases). CDR3 length: 16 residues. The germline gives CDR1 SGDLS, CDR2 YYNGEE.